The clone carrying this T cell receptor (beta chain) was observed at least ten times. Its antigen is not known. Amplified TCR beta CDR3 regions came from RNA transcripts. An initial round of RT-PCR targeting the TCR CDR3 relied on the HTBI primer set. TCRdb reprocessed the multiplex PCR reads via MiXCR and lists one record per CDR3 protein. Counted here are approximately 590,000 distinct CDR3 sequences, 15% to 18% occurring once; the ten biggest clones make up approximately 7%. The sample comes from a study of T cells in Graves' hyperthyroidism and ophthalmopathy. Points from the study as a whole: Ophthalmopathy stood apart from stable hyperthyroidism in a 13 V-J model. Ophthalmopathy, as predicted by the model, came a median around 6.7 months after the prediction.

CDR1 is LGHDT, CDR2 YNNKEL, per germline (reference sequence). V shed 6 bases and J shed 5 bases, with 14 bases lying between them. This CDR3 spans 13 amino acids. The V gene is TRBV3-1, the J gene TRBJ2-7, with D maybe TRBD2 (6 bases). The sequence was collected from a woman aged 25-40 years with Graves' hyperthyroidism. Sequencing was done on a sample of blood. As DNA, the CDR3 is TGTGCCAGCAGTCGTCTGTCTAGCGACGAGCAGTACTTC. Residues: CASSRLSSDEQYF.